One TCR beta chain is described in this entry. These data belong to a study of PD-L1 blockade in urothelial cancer. Overall study: At 6 weeks and at 3 weeks (second dose) after treatment start, blood was analyzed.

Assay used: immunoSEQ multiplex PCR; TCRdb lists only in-frame clones, some missing. The sample holds roughly 50,000 clones, 65% to 90% seen once. Time point described: pretreatment peripheral blood. All patients carried locally advanced or metastatic urothelial carcinoma. Sampling of each patient yielded between 1 and 8 specimens, collected pretreatment and on-treatment. Sequenced material: PBMCs, taken around atezolizumab (anti-PD-L1) treatment. This sequence was found in a man between 65 and 85 years old with urothelial cancer.

CDR3 region: CASSLWGALGDYNEQFF. In nucleotides, the CDR3 is TGTGCCAGCAGTTTATGGGGGGCCCTGGGGGACTACAATGAGCAGTTCTTC. V is TRBV28 and J is TRBJ2-1; a possible D gene is TRBD1 (6 bases). V was trimmed by 0 bases and J by 3 bases, leaving 15 bases between them. The germline CDR1 and CDR2 sequences are MDHEN and SYDVKM. CDR3 length equals 17 residues.